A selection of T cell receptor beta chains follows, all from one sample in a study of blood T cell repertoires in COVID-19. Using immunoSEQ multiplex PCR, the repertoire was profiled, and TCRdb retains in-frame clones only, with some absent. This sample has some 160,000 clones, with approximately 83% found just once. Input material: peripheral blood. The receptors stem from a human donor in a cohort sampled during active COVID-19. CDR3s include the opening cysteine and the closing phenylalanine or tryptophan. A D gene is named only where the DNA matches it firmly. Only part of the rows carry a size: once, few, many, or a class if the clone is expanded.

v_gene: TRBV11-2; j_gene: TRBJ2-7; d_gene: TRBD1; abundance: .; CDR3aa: CASSLETGGGYEQYF; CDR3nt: TGTGCCAGCAGCTTAGAGACAGGGGGCGGCTACGAGCAGTACTTC
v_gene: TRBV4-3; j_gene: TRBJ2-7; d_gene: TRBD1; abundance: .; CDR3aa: CASSQERTGWYEQYF; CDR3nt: TGCGCCAGCAGCCAAGAAAGGACAGGGTGGTACGAGCAGTACTTC
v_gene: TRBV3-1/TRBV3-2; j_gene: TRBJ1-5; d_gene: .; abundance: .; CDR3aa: CASSQAGWGNQPQHF; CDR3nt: TGTGCCAGCAGCCAAGCAGGGTGGGGCAATCAGCCCCAGCATTTT
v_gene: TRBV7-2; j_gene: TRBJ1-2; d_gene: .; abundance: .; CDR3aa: CASSPNMGGGYGYTF; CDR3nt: TGTGCCAGCAGCCCGAATATGGGGGGTGGCTATGGCTACACCTTC
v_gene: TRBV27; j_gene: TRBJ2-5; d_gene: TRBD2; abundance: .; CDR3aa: CASSLVPPRRGAQETQYF; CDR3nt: TGTGCCAGCAGTTTAGTGCCCCCTCGGCGGGGGGCCCAAGAGACCCAGTACTTC
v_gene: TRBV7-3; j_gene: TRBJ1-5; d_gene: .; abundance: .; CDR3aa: CASSVARGQPQHF; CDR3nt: TGTGCCAGCAGCGTCGCAAGAGGTCAGCCCCAGCATTTT
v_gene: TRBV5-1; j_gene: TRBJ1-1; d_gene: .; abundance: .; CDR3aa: CASSLGAGREAFF; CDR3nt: TGCGCCAGCAGCTTGGGGGCGGGAAGAGAAGCTTTCTTT
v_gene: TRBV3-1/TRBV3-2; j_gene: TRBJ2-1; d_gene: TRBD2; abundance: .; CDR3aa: CASSPGLAGVWPFF; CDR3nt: TGTGCCAGCAGCCCCGGACTAGCGGGAGTTTGGCCGTTCTTC
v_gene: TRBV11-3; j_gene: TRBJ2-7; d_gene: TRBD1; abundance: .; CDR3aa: CASSRYGQGGEQYF; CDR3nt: TGTGCCAGCAGCCGGTACGGACAGGGCGGCGAGCAGTACTTC
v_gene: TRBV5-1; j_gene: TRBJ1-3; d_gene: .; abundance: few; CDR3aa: CASSLANTIYF; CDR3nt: TGCGCCAGCAGCTTAGCAAACACCATATATTTT
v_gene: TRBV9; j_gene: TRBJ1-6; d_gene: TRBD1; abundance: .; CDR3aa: CASSVEGRGDSPLHF; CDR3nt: TGTGCCAGCAGCGTAGAGGGCAGGGGGGATTCACCCCTCCACTTT
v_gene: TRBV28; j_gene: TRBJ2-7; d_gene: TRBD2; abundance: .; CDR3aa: CASSPNRGGGEQYF; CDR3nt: TGTGCCAGCAGTCCGAACCGGGGGGGAGGGGAGCAGTACTTC
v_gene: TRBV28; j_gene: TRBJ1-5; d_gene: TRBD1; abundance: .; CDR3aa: CASSWAGGHQPQHF; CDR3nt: TGTGCCAGCAGTTGGGCAGGGGGACATCAGCCCCAGCATTTT
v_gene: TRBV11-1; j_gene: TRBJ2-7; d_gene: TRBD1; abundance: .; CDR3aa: CASSFTGTGVYEQYF; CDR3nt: TGTGCCAGCAGCTTTACCGGGACAGGGGTGTACGAGCAGTACTTC
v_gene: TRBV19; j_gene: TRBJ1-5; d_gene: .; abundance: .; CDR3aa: CARRTVFQHF; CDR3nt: TGTGCCAGGAGGACAGTTTTCCAGCATTTT
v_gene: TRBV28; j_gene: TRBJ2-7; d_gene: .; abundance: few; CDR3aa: CASSFGYEQYF; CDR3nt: TGTGCCAGCAGTTTCGGCTACGAGCAGTACTTC
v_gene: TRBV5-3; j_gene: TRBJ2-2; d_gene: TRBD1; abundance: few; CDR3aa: CARSLGTGDFGELFF; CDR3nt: TGTGCCAGAAGCTTAGGGACAGGAGACTTCGGGGAGCTGTTTTTT
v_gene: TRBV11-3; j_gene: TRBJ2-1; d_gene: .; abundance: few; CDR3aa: CASSLDRTDYNEQFF; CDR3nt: TGTGCCAGCAGCTTAGATCGAACAGATTACAATGAGCAGTTCTTC
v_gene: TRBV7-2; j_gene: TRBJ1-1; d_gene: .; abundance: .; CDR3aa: CASSFRGNTEAFF; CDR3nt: TGTGCCAGCAGCTTTCGAGGGAACACTGAAGCTTTCTTT
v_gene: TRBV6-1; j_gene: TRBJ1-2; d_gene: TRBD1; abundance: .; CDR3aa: CASSEDRGQYGYTF; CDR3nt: TGTGCCAGCAGTGAAGACAGGGGGCAATATGGCTACACCTTC
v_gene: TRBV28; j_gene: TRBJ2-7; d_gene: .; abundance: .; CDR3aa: CASSAQGPDSYEQYF; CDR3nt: TGTGCCAGCAGTGCCCAGGGGCCTGACTCCTACGAGCAGTACTTC
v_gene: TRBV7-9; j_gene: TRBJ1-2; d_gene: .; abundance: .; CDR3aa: CASSSTDNYGYTF; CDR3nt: TGTGCCAGCAGCTCGACAGATAACTATGGCTACACCTTC
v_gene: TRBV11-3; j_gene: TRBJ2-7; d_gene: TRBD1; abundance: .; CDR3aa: CASSPPGGYYEQYF; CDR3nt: TGTGCCAGCAGCCCCCCAGGGGGCTACTACGAGCAGTACTTC
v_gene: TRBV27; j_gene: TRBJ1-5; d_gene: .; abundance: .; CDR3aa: CASSSAGTGNQPQHF; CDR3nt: TGTGCCAGCAGTTCCGCAGGGACTGGCAATCAGCCCCAGCATTTT
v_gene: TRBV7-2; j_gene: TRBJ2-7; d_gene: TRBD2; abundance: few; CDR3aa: CASTPLGTSGSYEQYF; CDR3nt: TGTGCCAGCACCCCTCTCGGGACTAGCGGCTCCTACGAGCAGTACTTC
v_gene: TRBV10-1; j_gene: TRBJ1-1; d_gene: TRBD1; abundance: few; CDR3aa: CASSAGQGDAFF; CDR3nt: TGCGCCAGCAGTGCGGGACAGGGTGACGCTTTCTTT